A single sample is the source of the 5 T cell receptor beta chains below, sequenced in a study of glioma-infiltrating T cells after dendritic cell vaccination. The repertoire was sequenced with immunoSEQ multiplex PCR; TCRdb's copy has only in-frame clones and lacks some. The table records about 76,000 clones, over 75% of them present only once. The time point denotes: after dendritic cell vaccination, including at tumor progression/relapse. The sequencing here drew on blood, taken after dendritic cell vaccination. The receptors were gathered from a human donor with glioblastoma.

The chain couples TRBV5-1 to TRBJ2-7; 7 bases match TRBD1. J lost 3 bases, V lost 2 bases, and 5 bases had no gene match. CDR3 length: 14 residues. The germline V gene has CDR1 SGHRS and CDR2 YFSETQ. In nucleotides, the CDR3 is TGCGCCAGCAGCTTACAGGGGTTCGGCTACGAGCAGTACTTC. It encodes CASSLQGFGYEQYF.

The V gene is TRBV5-1, the J gene TRBJ2-7; a possible D gene is TRBD2 (7 bases). Germline V gene data show CDR1 as SGHRS and CDR2 as YFSETQ. The V and J ends lost 0 bases and 3 bases respectively, with 10 bases between them. This CDR3 comprises 14 residues. As DNA, the CDR3 is TGCGCCAGCAGCTTGGAGGGGGGGAGCTACGAGCAGTACTTC. This sequence encodes CASSLEGGSYEQYF.

The V call is TRBV2, the J call TRBJ1-5; tentatively, D is TRBD1 (6 bases). Germline V CDR1 and CDR2: SNHLY, FYNNEI. The length of the CDR3 is 15 residues. V was pared by 2 bases and J by 6 bases, with 14 bases between. The CDR3 loop reads CASSEIQGGSQPQHF. The CDR3 region has the DNA TGTGCCAGCAGTGAAATACAGGGAGGGAGTCAGCCCCAGCATTTT.

This clone has a handful of counts. This chain connects TRBV18 to TRBJ2-7; TRBD1 is a possible D gene (5 bases). Germline-derived CDR1 and CDR2 are KGHSH and LQKENI. The CDR3 sequence is 14 residues long. The V and J ends lost 3 bases and 1 base respectively, with 10 bases between them. The CDR3 loop reads CASSPPGPSYEQYF. In nucleotides, the CDR3 is TGTGCCAGCTCACCCCCAGGGCCATCCTACGAGCAGTACTTC. Supplemented by reference TRBV18 and TRBJ2-7, the full variable domain reads NAGVMQNPRHLVRRRGQEARLRCSPMKGHSHVYWYRQLPEEGLKFMVYLQKENIIDESGMPKERFSAEFPKEGPSILRIQQVVRGDSAAYFCASSPPGPSYEQYFGPGTRLTVT.

The CDR3 DNA follows: TGCGCCAGCAGTGATGGGCTTACTAGCACAGATACGCAGTATTTT. It codes for CASSDGLTSTDTQYF. The V call is TRBV10-1, the J call TRBJ2-3; D is uncertain. Germline loops: CDR1 WNHNN, CDR2 SYGVQD (reference sequence). Trimming removed 3 bases at V and 0 bases at J, with 10 bases between. The CDR3 totals 15 residues.